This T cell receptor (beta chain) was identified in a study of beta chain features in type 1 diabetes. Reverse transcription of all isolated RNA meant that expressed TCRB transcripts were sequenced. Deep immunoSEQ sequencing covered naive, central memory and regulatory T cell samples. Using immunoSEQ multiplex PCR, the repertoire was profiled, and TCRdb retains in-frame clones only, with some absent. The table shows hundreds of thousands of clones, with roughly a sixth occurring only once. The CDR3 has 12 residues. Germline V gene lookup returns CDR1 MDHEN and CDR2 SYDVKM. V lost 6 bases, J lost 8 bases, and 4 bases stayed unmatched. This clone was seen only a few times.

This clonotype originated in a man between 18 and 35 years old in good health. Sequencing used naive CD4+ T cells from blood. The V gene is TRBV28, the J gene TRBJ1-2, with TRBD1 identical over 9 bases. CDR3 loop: CASRPGTGGYTF. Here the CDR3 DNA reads TGTGCCAGCAGGCCCGGGACAGGGGGCTACACCTTC.